This is a list of T cell receptor beta chains from one sample in a study of patients and donors after allogeneic stem cell transplantation. Each CDR3 protein is one row after TCRdb ran MiXCR on the RT-PCR reads. The table shows about 410,000 distinct CDR3 sequences, with 16% occurring only once. The specimen sequenced was blood, either unsorted or a sorted T cell fraction (not recorded which). The receptors were sampled from a human donor who was either an allogeneic HSCT recipient or a stem cell or donor lymphocyte infusion donor (not recorded which). It is not recorded whose cells these are; they may come from a transplant donor. CDR3s include the opening cysteine and the closing phenylalanine or tryptophan. Each record gives: clone size, D gene, J gene, V gene, CDR3 DNA, CDR3 protein. D genes are given only for firm matches. Only part of the rows carry a size: once, few, many, or a class if the clone is expanded.

>NA|NA|TRBJ2-5|TRBV12-5
TGTGCTAGTGGTTTGCTAGGGGGTAATGGAGAGACCCAGTACTTC
CASGLLGGNGETQYF
>few|NA|TRBJ1-2|TRBV3-1
TGTGCCAGCAGCCAAGGCGGTGTGGGGGTTAACTATGGCTACACCTTC
CASSQGGVGVNYGYTF
>few|TRBD2|TRBJ2-3|TRBV11-2
TGTGCCAGCAGCCCGGGGGCCTGGACTAGCGGGGACACAGATACGCAGTATTTT
CASSPGAWTSGDTDTQYF
>few|TRBD2|TRBJ2-1|TRBV24-1
TGTGCCACCAGTGATCCCGCGGGGGGCTCCTACAATGAGCAGTTCTTC
CATSDPAGGSYNEQFF
>few|NA|TRBJ1-5|TRBV25-1
TGTGCCAGCAGTGCGCCGGGCAGCAATCAGCCCCAGCATTTT
CASSAPGSNQPQHF
>few|NA|TRBJ1-1|TRBV4-1
TGCGCCAGCAGCCAAGCTCAGGGCTTGAACACTGAAGCTTTCTTT
CASSQAQGLNTEAFF
>NA|NA|TRBJ1-2|TRBV6-5
TGTGCCAGCAGTTACGGTCCGGAAGGGGTTAACTATGGCTACACCTTC
CASSYGPEGVNYGYTF
>many|TRBD1|TRBJ1-1|TRBV18
TGTGCCAGCTCCCCCGGGACAGTGAACACTGAAGCTTTCTTT
CASSPGTVNTEAFF
>few|TRBD1|TRBJ2-3|TRBV7-9
TGTGCCAGCAGCTTAGCAGGGGGCGCAGGTGATACGCAGTATTTT
CASSLAGGAGDTQYF
>few|TRBD1|TRBJ1-3|TRBV7-2
TGTGCCAGCAGCCCACAGGGGGTAGGAAACACCATATATTTT
CASSPQGVGNTIYF
>few|NA|TRBJ2-2|TRBV15
TGTGCCACCAGCAGATCGGGGGACACCGGGGAGCTGTTTTTT
CATSRSGDTGELFF
>once|NA|TRBJ1-1|TRBV12-3/TRBV12-4
TGTGCCAGCAGTTTAGAGGAGAGGACTGAAGCTTTCTTT
CASSLEERTEAFF
>few|TRBD1|TRBJ1-3|TRBV20-1
TGCAGTGCTCCAGGGGGAAACTCTGGAAACACCATATATTTT
CSAPGGNSGNTIYF
>few|TRBD2|TRBJ2-1|TRBV4-2
TGTGCCAGCAGCCATACGTCCGGGACTAGTGCCGGTCATGAGCAGTTCTTC
CASSHTSGTSAGHEQFF
>NA|TRBD2|TRBJ2-7|TRBV5-6
TGTGCCAGCAGCTCCCCGGGACTAGGCCTACGAGAGCAGTACTTC
CASSSPGLGLREQYF
>NA|TRBD1|TRBJ1-2|TRBV7-2
TGTGCCAGCAGCCCCCAGGGGGGATTCATCTATGGCTACACCTTC
CASSPQGGFIYGYTF
>few|TRBD1|TRBJ2-3|TRBV20-1
TGCAGTGCTACCCAGGGGGGCACAGATACGCAGTATTTT
CSATQGGTDTQYF
>many|NA|TRBJ1-1|TRBV5-1
TGCGCCAGCAGCTTGCAGGGGTCGGTCACTGAAGCTTTCTTT
CASSLQGSVTEAFF
>few|NA|TRBJ2-1|TRBV6-1
TGTGCCAGCAGTGAGCCCCAGGGAAGGGCCTACAATGAGCAGTTCTTC
CASSEPQGRAYNEQFF
>NA|TRBD1|TRBJ1-2|TRBV18
TGTGCCAGCTCACCACCGGGAGGGGGCTTTGGCTACACCTTC
CASSPPGGGFGYTF
>NA|TRBD2|TRBJ2-7|TRBV20-1
TGCAGTGCTAGAGGGCCGACTAGCGGGAGTGTTTACGAGCAGTACTTC
CSARGPTSGSVYEQYF
>few|NA|TRBJ2-5|TRBV14
TGTGCCAGCAGCCCGGAAAGGACAGCGAGGGAGACCCAGTACTTC
CASSPERTARETQYF
>many|NA|TRBJ2-1|TRBV12-3/TRBV12-4
TGTGCCAGCAGTTCCCCCTTGGATGAGCAGTTCTTC
CASSSPLDEQFF
>few|TRBD2|TRBJ2-3|TRBV5-1
TGCGCCAGCAGCCCAGGGACTAGCGGGAGTTCAGATACGCAGTATTTT
CASSPGTSGSSDTQYF
>NA|NA|TRBJ2-7|TRBV7-9
TGTGCCAGCAGCTTAAAAGACGGTCAGTACTACGAGCAGTACTTC
CASSLKDGQYYEQYF
>few|NA|TRBJ2-7|TRBV10-2
TGCGCCAGCAGTGATTCGGGAGTGCCCGAGCAGTACTTC
CASSDSGVPEQYF
>NA|TRBD1|TRBJ1-4|TRBV7-9
TGTGCCAGCAGCTTAGGGACAGGGGATGAAAAACTGTTTTTT
CASSLGTGDEKLFF
>few|TRBD1|TRBJ2-2|TRBV29-1
TGCAGCGCCGAGGACAGGCTGAACACCGGGGAGCTGTTTTTT
CSAEDRLNTGELFF
>NA|NA|TRBJ2-3|TRBV9
TGTGCCAGCAGCGTAGAGGAGCTTGGCACAGATACGCAGTATTTT
CASSVEELGTDTQYF
>few|TRBD1|TRBJ2-7|TRBV14
TGTGCCAGCAGCACGACAGGGGTCCCCATCGAGCAGTACTTC
CASSTTGVPIEQYF
>NA|TRBD1|TRBJ1-1|TRBV5-6
TGTGCCAGCAGCCCCCAAAGGACCGGGACAGGGAGGACTGAAGCTTTCTTT
CASSPQRTGTGRTEAFF
>few|TRBD2|TRBJ2-1|TRBV12-3/TRBV12-4
TGTGCCAGCAGCCGGAGCGGGAAAAGCTCCTACAATGAGCAGTTCTTC
CASSRSGKSSYNEQFF
>NA|TRBD1|TRBJ1-2|TRBV20-1
TGCAGTGCTAGAGACCCGACAGGGGGCTATGGCTACACCTTC
CSARDPTGGYGYTF
>NA|NA|TRBJ2-7|TRBV7-2
TGTGCCAGCAGCTTATGGGGACTTGGCTACGAGCAGTACTTC
CASSLWGLGYEQYF
>NA|NA|TRBJ1-1|TRBV12-3/TRBV12-4
TGTGCCAGCAGTTTAGTTCGGGGGACCTCGAACACTGAAGCTTTCTTT
CASSLVRGTSNTEAFF
>NA|NA|TRBJ1-2|TRBV6-1
TGTGCCAGCTCCCCCTGGGCCACCGGCGATGGCTACACCTTC
CASSPWATGDGYTF
>NA|NA|TRBJ1-1|TRBV11-3
TGTGCCAGCAGCTTACTGGGGTCGGACACTGAAGCTTTCTTT
CASSLLGSDTEAFF
>many|TRBD1|TRBJ2-1|TRBV4-1
TGCGCCAGCAGCCTGACAGGGATCTCCTACAATGAGCAGTTCTTC
CASSLTGISYNEQFF
>NA|TRBD2|TRBJ2-2|TRBV11-3
TGTGCCAGCAGCTTGACTAGCGGGGTGAACACCGGGGAGCTGTTTTTT
CASSLTSGVNTGELFF
>NA|TRBD1|TRBJ1-1|TRBV5-1
TGCGCCAGCAGACGAGACAGGGGGCGGGAGAACACTGAAGCTTTCTTT
CASRRDRGRENTEAFF
>NA|TRBD1|TRBJ2-7|TRBV6-6
TGTGCCAGCAACCCCGGGACAGACTACGAGCAGTACTTC
CASNPGTDYEQYF
>few|TRBD2|TRBJ2-1|TRBV15
TGTGCCACCAAGAAGCGGGAGGACTACAATGAGCAGTTCTTC
CATKKREDYNEQFF
>NA|NA|TRBJ2-1|TRBV29-1
TGCAGCGTTGCCCCACTAGTGGGCCCCGGCAATGAGCAGTTCTTC
CSVAPLVGPGNEQFF
>few|NA|TRBJ2-3|TRBV4-1
TGCGCCAGCAGCCAAGTCGGGGGTAGGACAGATACGCAGTATTTT
CASSQVGGRTDTQYF
>few|NA|TRBJ2-3|TRBV7-8
TGTGCCAGCAGCTTTGTAGGGGGGTGGACAGATACGCAGTATTTT
CASSFVGGWTDTQYF
>few|NA|TRBJ1-1|TRBV12-3/TRBV12-4
TGTGCCAGCAGACCAGACAGATACACTGAAGCTTTCTTT
CASRPDRYTEAFF
>few|NA|TRBJ1-2|TRBV20-1
TGCAGTGCTAGGGGTAGTGGCTACACCTTC
CSARGSGYTF
>few|TRBD1|TRBJ2-7|TRBV5-4
TGTGCCAGCAGGCAGGGGGCGCAATCCTACGAGCAGTACTTC
CASRQGAQSYEQYF
>NA|NA|TRBJ1-1|TRBV4-2
TGTGCCAGCAGCCTCCGGAAAGGGCCCAGTAGGGGATTGAATAAGATGAACACTGAAGCTTTCTTT
CASSLRKGPSRGLNKMNTEAFF
>NA|TRBD2|TRBJ2-7|TRBV4-1
TGCGCCAGCAGCCAAGTGGGCGGGGGATCCTACGAGCAGTACTTC
CASSQVGGGSYEQYF
>NA|NA|TRBJ2-3|TRBV6-1
TGTGCCAGCTGCCGGGCGAGCACAGATACGCAGTATTTT
CASCRASTDTQYF
>NA|TRBD1|TRBJ1-2|TRBV5-1
TGCGCCAGCAGCTTGACAGGGGAGGCCTATGGCTACACCTTC
CASSLTGEAYGYTF
>many|NA|TRBJ2-2|TRBV5-1
TGCGCCAGCAGCTGGGGGGCCGGGGAGCTGTTTTTT
CASSWGAGELFF
>NA|NA|TRBJ2-1|TRBV27
TGTGCCAGTAGGACCCTCCTAGGGATCAATGAGCAGTTCTTC
CASRTLLGINEQFF